This record concerns one T cell receptor (beta chain) sequence. The antigen is unknown. This sample is part of a study of long-term antiretroviral therapy in people with HIV. Study findings and constraints: Dominant in the repertoire at all time points were clones expanded before ART.

Germline V gene sequence: CDR1 MNHNS, CDR2 SASEGT. The ends were cut back, 0 bases at V and 8 bases at J, with 13 bases in the middle. CDR3 size: 15 residues. At the survey level, the v3.0 immunoSEQ assay was run. TCRdb's table, derived via immunoSEQ multiplex PCR, lists solely in-frame clones and lacks some. Here the sample spans tens of thousands of clones, 80% to 85% being singletons. Post-ART PBMC samples numbered at least two per donor, and pre-ART ones at least one. The samples, holding roughly 0.85-10 million cryopreserved PBMC, were thawed before DNA extraction was carried out. The chain links TRBV6-1 to TRBJ1-4, with no clear D. The receptor's source is a middle-aged man with HIV. Sequenced here: unsorted PBMCs, sampled 0.4 years after starting antiretroviral therapy. The CDR3 loop is CASSEAIKGGEKLFF. DNA for the CDR3: TGTGCCAGCAGTGAAGCGATAAAGGGAGGGGAAAAACTGTTTTTT.